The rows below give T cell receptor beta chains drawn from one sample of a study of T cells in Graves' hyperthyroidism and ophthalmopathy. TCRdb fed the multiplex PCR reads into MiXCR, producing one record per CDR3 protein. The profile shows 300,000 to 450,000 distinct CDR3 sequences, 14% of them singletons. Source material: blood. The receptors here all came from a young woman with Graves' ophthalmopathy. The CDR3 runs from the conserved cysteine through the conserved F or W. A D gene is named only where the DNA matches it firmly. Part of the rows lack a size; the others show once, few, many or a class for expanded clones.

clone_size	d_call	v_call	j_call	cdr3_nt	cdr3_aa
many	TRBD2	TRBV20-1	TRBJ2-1	TGCAGTGGTCTTCGGGGGGGGCTGTATGAGCAGTTCTTC	CSGLRGGLYEQFF
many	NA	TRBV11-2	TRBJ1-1	TGTGCCAGCAGCTTAGGTCCGGTCACTGAAGCTTTCTTT	CASSLGPVTEAFF
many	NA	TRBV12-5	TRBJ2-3	TGTGCTAGTGGCCCTTCAAGCACAGATACGCAGTATTTT	CASGPSSTDTQYF
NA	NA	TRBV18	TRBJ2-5	TGTGCCAGCTCTCAGCTCCCTGTCCGGGAAAAAGAGACCCAGTACTTC	CASSQLPVREKETQYF
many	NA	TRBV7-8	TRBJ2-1	TGTGCCAGCAGCTTTACAGAAAATGAGCAGTTCTTC	CASSFTENEQFF
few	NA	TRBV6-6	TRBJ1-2	TGTGCCAGCAGTTACAATACACGCTATGGCTACACCTTC	CASSYNTRYGYTF
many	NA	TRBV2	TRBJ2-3	TGTGCCAGCAGTGAAGGTGGGAGCACAGATACGCAGTATTTT	CASSEGGSTDTQYF
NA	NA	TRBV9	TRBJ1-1	TGTGCCAGCAGCGTAGACGGTTGGGGAGGGGACACTGAAGCTTTCTTT	CASSVDGWGGDTEAFF
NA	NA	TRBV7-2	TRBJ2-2	TGTGCCAGCAGCTTAGCCGGGAGCCGCGTCGGGGAGCTGTTTTTT	CASSLAGSRVGELFF
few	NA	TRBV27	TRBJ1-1	TGTGCCAGCAGTCTCCGACAGACGATGAACACTGAAGCTTTCTTT	CASSLRQTMNTEAFF
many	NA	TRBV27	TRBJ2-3	TGTGCCAGCAGTCGTCAAAGGGGCACAGATACGCAGTATTTT	CASSRQRGTDTQYF
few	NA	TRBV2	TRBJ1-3	TGTGCCAGCAGTTCCCGAACGGCGTCCTCTGGAAACACCATATATTTT	CASSSRTASSGNTIYF
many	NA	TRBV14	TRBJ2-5	TGTGCCAGCAGCCAAGTCAGGACGTTACAAGAGACCCAGTACTTC	CASSQVRTLQETQYF
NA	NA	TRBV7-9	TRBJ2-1	TGTGCCAGCAGCTTAGGGGGGGTTGGGCAGTTCTTC	CASSLGGVGQFF
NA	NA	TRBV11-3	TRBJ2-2	TGTGCCAGCAGCCCACGGGCATTTTCCGGGGAGCTGTTTTTT	CASSPRAFSGELFF
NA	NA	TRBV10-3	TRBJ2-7	TGTGCCACCGGGCCTGCCGGAGCCGAGCAGTACTTC	CATGPAGAEQYF
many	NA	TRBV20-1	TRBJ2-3	TGCAGTGCTACTAATAGGAGAACAGATACGCAGTATTTT	CSATNRRTDTQYF
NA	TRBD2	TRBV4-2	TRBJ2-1	TGTGCCAGCAGCCAATTAGCGGGGGATTACAAAGAGCAGTTCTTC	CASSQLAGDYKEQFF
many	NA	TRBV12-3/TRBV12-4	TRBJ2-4	TGTGCCAGCAGTTTCTCAATGGGGGTGTCCAAAAACATTCAGTACTTC	CASSFSMGVSKNIQYF
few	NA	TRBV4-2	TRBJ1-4	TGTGCCAGCAGCCAAACAGAGGTGCAAAATGAAAAACTGTTTTTT	CASSQTEVQNEKLFF
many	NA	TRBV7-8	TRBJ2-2	TGTGCCAGCACCCACCGCCGTGAAGGGGCAAGGAACACCGGGGAGCTGTTTTTT	CASTHRREGARNTGELFF
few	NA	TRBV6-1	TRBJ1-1	TGTGCCAGCGGGAATTTGAACACTGAAGCTTTCTTT	CASGNLNTEAFF
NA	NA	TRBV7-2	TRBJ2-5	TGTGCCAGCAGCTTACTATTCACTGGTGGAGAGACCCAGTACTTC	CASSLLFTGGETQYF
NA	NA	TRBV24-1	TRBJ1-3	TGTGCCCTGGCCGGGGCAGGGGAAATACAAATCTCTGGAAACACCATATATTTT	CALAGAGEIQISGNTIYF
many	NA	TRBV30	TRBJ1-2	TGTGCCTGGAGAAACCAGGGTGGGGTAGGCGGGTACACCTTC	CAWRNQGGVGGYTF
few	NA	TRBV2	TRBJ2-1	TGTGCCAGCAGTGAAAGGGGTACCTTGGGCCTATACAATGAGCAGTTCTTC	CASSERGTLGLYNEQFF
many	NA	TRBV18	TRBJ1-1	TGTGCCAGCTCACCACCGAACGGATTGAACACTGAAGCTTTCTTT	CASSPPNGLNTEAFF
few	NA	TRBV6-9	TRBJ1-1	TGTGCCAGCAGTTATCTCGGACGGGAAGCTTTCTTT	CASSYLGREAFF
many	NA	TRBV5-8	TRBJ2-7	TGTGCCAGCAGCTTTGGGATAGCGGCCTACGAGCAGTACTTC	CASSFGIAAYEQYF
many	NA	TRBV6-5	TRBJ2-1	TGTGCCAGCAGTATAATAACGGGACCCCCCCGGCGGGATGAGCAGTTCTTC	CASSIITGPPRRDEQFF
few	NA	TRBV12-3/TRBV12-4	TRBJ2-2	TGTGCCAGCAGTTTCAGCTCGGAAAACACCGGGGAGCTGTTTTTT	CASSFSSENTGELFF
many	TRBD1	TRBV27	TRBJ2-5	TGTGCCAGCAGGACAGGGGGCTTCCAAGAGACCCAGTACTTC	CASRTGGFQETQYF
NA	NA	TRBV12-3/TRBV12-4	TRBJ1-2	TGTGCCAGCAGCAAGAGCGGGGGGGCGTACTATGGCTACACCTTC	CASSKSGGAYYGYTF
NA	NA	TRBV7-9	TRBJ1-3	TGTGCCAGCAGTCCGACCCGCTACTGGGGGTCGGAAAACACCATATATTTT	CASSPTRYWGSENTIYF
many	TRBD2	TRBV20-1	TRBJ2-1	TGCAGTGCTAGGAGGACTAGCGGGGTTGATGAGCAGTTCTTC	CSARRTSGVDEQFF
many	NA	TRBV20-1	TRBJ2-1	TGCAGTGCTAGAGATTTTCAGGGACGGACCTACAATGAGCAGTTCTTC	CSARDFQGRTYNEQFF
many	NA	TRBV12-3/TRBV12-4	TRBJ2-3	TGTGCCAGCAGTTTAGAGGACCTAGATACGCAGTATTTT	CASSLEDLDTQYF
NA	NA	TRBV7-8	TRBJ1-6	TGTGCCAGCAGCTTAGCGATACAAGCGAGCTCCTATAATTCACCCCTCCACTTT	CASSLAIQASSYNSPLHF
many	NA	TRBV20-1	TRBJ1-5	TGCAGTGCTAGCCGGGGCGGGATAAGCAATCAGCCCCAGCATTTT	CSASRGGISNQPQHF
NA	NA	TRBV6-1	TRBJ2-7	TGTGCCAGCAGTTTAGACAGGTTTGGCGAGCAGTACTTC	CASSLDRFGEQYF
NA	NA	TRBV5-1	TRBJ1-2	TGCGCCAACAGCTTGGATAGTGTCTATGGCTACACCTTC	CANSLDSVYGYTF
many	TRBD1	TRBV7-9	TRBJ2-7	TGTGCCAGCAGCATAACAGGGGTCAGGTACGAGCAGTACTTC	CASSITGVRYEQYF
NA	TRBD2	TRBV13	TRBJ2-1	TGTGCCAGCAGCTTAGGCCTCCCGCCCGGGGGGAATGAGCAGTTCTTC	CASSLGLPPGGNEQFF
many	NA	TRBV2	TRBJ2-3	TGTGCCAGCAGTGTATACCAGGACCCGTCGATGAGGGGCACGCAGTATTTT	CASSVYQDPSMRGTQYF
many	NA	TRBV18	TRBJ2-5	TGTGCCAGCTCACCACCGGGGAAAGAGACCCAGTACTTC	CASSPPGKETQYF
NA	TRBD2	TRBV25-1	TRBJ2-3	TGTGCCAGCAGTGAATCCTCGGGGCTAGCGGGGGAGTATACGCAGTATTTT	CASSESSGLAGEYTQYF
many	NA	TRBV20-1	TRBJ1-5	TGCAGTGCTAGTGCACGGGACGGATATCAGCCCCAGCATTTT	CSASARDGYQPQHF
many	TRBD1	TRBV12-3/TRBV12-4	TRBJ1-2	TGTGCCAGCACTGAATGGCAGGGGGTCGGCTACACCTTC	CASTEWQGVGYTF
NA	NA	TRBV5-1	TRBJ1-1	TGCGCCAGCAGCCCCGGGGGGGAGGGCACTGAAGCTTTCTTT	CASSPGGEGTEAFF
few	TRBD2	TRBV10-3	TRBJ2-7	TGTGCCATCAGTGAGTCGCCGGGGGGATGGGAGCAGTACTTC	CAISESPGGWEQYF
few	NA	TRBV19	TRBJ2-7	TGTGCCAGTAGTATAGCGGAGGGACCGACCTACGAGCAGTACTTC	CASSIAEGPTYEQYF
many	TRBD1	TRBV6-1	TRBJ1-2	TGTGCCAGCAGTCCGCAGACAGGGGCAACCTATGGCTACACCTTC	CASSPQTGATYGYTF
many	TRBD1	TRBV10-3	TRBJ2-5	TGTGCCATCAGTGACCGGGACAGGGTTGGGGAGACCCAGTACTTC	CAISDRDRVGETQYF